These T cell receptor beta chains were read from a single sample in a study of T cells after yellow fever vaccination. TCRdb itself ran the 5' RACE reads through MiXCR, one entry per CDR3 protein. Found here are 300,000 to 400,000 distinct CDR3 sequences, 3% to 4.5% of them singletons; the top ten hold roughly a quarter. Sequenced here: PBMCs, sampled 5 days after the yellow fever booster vaccination. These receptors all come from a man aged 18 to 35 who received the YFV17D yellow fever vaccine. Both conserved end residues are part of each CDR3. The order of the fields is J gene, clone size, D gene, CDR3 length, V gene, CDR3 DNA, CDR3 protein. A D gene is named only where the DNA matches it firmly. Not every row has a clone size; where given, it reads once, few, many or a size class.

TRBJ1-2 | NA | NA | 13 | TRBV6-2/TRBV6-3 | TGTGCCAGCAGTAACGTGTTACCCTATGGCTACACCTTC | CASSNVLPYGYTF
TRBJ2-3 | many | NA | 15 | TRBV27 | TGTGCCAGCAGTGGTCTAGCTGTTTACACAGATACGCAGTATTTT | CASSGLAVYTDTQYF
TRBJ1-5 | many | NA | 16 | TRBV7-6 | TGTGCCAGCACGGCGGGGGCATACGGGGGGTATCAGCCCCAGCATTTT | CASTAGAYGGYQPQHF
TRBJ1-1 | few | NA | 14 | TRBV7-9 | TGTGCCAGCAGCCCCGACGCCGCGAACACTGAAGCTTTCTTT | CASSPDAANTEAFF
TRBJ2-1 | many | NA | 11 | TRBV20-1 | TGCAGTGCAGTAGGGACGACTGAGCAGTTCTTC | CSAVGTTEQFF
TRBJ1-6 | many | NA | 15 | TRBV4-1 | TGCGCCAGCAGGTGGGGGGCAGGGAATAATTCACCCCTCCACTTT | CASRWGAGNNSPLHF
TRBJ2-4 | many | NA | 15 | TRBV4-1 | TGCGCCAGCAGCCAAGGAACGGTAGCCAAAAACATTCAGTACTTC | CASSQGTVAKNIQYF
TRBJ1-2 | NA | TRBD1 | 16 | TRBV6-2/TRBV6-3 | TGTGCCAGCAGTTACTCCACAGGGGGGCATATCTATGGCTACACCTTC | CASSYSTGGHIYGYTF
TRBJ1-1 | few | NA | 17 | TRBV7-2 | TGTGCCAGCAGCTTTACCTCCAGGGAATCTAAGAACACTGAAGCTTTCTTT | CASSFTSRESKNTEAFF
TRBJ1-6 | few | NA | 13 | TRBV7-3 | TGTGCCAGCAGCCGGACAGCTAATTCACCCCTCCACTTT | CASSRTANSPLHF
TRBJ1-5 | NA | TRBD1 | 14 | TRBV19 | TGTGCCAGTGACAGGGGCCTAAAAAATCAGCCCCAGCATTTT | CASDRGLKNQPQHF
TRBJ1-6 | many | TRBD1 | 15 | TRBV7-2 | TGTGCCAGCAGCCCTAGGACAGGGGAAAGATCACCCCTCCACTTT | CASSPRTGERSPLHF
TRBJ2-3 | many | NA | 15 | TRBV24-1 | TGTGCCACCAGTGACGCGGGACTTTCGGGAGATACGCAGTATTTT | CATSDAGLSGDTQYF
TRBJ2-1 | few | NA | 14 | TRBV19 | TGTGCCAGTAGTATATACGGGACTCCGAATGAGCAGTTCTTC | CASSIYGTPNEQFF
TRBJ2-5 | few | NA | 15 | TRBV7-8 | TGTGCCAGCAGCTTGAGGACCGAAAGGGGGGAGACCCAGTACTTC | CASSLRTERGETQYF
TRBJ2-6 | few | NA | 16 | TRBV5-6 | TGTGCCAGCAGTGGGACGGGTTGGTCTGGGGCCAACGTCCTGACTTTC | CASSGTGWSGANVLTF
TRBJ2-1 | many | NA | 17 | TRBV6-2/TRBV6-3 | TGTGCCAGCAGTTACGCTATAAGCCCTAGAGTGATCTATGAGCAGTTCTTC | CASSYAISPRVIYEQFF
TRBJ1-2 | few | NA | 13 | TRBV28 | TGTGCCAGCAGCCCGGGGTGGACTTACGGCTACACCTTC | CASSPGWTYGYTF
TRBJ2-7 | many | NA | 14 | TRBV5-1 | TGCGCCAGCAGCTCGGCTCCTGACAGGCCTGGGCAGTACTTC | CASSSAPDRPGQYF
TRBJ2-5 | NA | TRBD1 | 13 | TRBV20-1 | TGCAGTGCTCATCGGACAGGGGAGGAGACCCAGTACTTC | CSAHRTGEETQYF
TRBJ2-3 | NA | TRBD2 | 15 | TRBV6-4 | TGTGCCAGCAGTGACTCTACTAGCGGGGCATATACGCATTATTTT | CASSDSTSGAYTHYF
TRBJ1-1 | many | NA | 14 | TRBV11-2 | TGTGCCAGCAGCGGACAGATCATGAACACTGAAGCTTTCTTT | CASSGQIMNTEAFF
TRBJ2-3 | few | NA | 14 | TRBV5-5 | TGTGCCAGCAGCCCGAGGGAACTCACAGATACGCAGTATTTT | CASSPRELTDTQYF
TRBJ2-3 | NA | NA | 14 | TRBV4-3 | TGCGCCAGCAGCCAAGATCTAGCCACAGATACGCAGTATTTT | CASSQDLATDTQYF